This T cell receptor beta chain was identified during a study of cytomegalovirus exposure and HLA in healthy donors. For the study at large: Earlier sequencing of 150 million to 200 million T cells yielded nearly 120 million unique TCR beta sequences. Drawn from HLA-typed donors, tens of millions of unique TCRs were held in an early data release.

The PCR employed 60 Vbeta primers together with 13 Jbeta primers. Under the authors' procedure: The count from a later analysis was about 80 million unique TCR beta chains, about 9.9 million of them shared. Clones were read by immunoSEQ multiplex PCR, and TCRdb kept only the in-frame ones, dropping some. For V, J and clone size, that table is used; D and trimming come from the DNA. The data show under 150,000 clones, 82% seen once. Sequenced: PBMCs. This TCR was sampled from a man aged 25-40 years in good health and CMV-seropositive.

CDR3 residues: CASSSGDEQYF. Written as DNA, the CDR3 is TGTGCCAGCAGCTCCGGTGACGAGCAGTACTTC. The chain links TRBV5-6 to TRBJ2-7; D gene ambiguous. Germline-derived CDR1 and CDR2 are SGHDT and YYEEEE. This CDR3 has 11 residues. V was clipped by 3 bases and J by 5 bases, with 6 bases between them.